This T cell receptor (beta chain) was identified during a study of T cell repertoires in cytomegalovirus infection. Many counts were recorded for this clonotype. The antigen is undetermined. TCRdb called the reads again in MiXCR, with one record for every CDR3 protein. The sample records approximately 1,000,000 distinct CDR3 sequences, roughly 31% being singletons. Source: cultured CD8+ T cells from PBMCs, taken from culture after CMV antigen stimulation. The source of this sequence is a human donor in good health (CMV status not recorded). Some clones in this sample may be carry-over from other donors' samples.

The CDR3: CASSSTVINEQFF. The CDR3 DNA follows: TGTGCCAGCAGCTCAACTGTGATCAATGAGCAGTTCTTC. The V and J genes are TRBV7-2 and TRBJ2-1; D gene unclear. V was trimmed by 4 bases and J by 6 bases, leaving 10 bases between them. The CDR3 is 13 residues long. Looked up from germline, CDR1 is SGHTA and CDR2 is FQGNSA.